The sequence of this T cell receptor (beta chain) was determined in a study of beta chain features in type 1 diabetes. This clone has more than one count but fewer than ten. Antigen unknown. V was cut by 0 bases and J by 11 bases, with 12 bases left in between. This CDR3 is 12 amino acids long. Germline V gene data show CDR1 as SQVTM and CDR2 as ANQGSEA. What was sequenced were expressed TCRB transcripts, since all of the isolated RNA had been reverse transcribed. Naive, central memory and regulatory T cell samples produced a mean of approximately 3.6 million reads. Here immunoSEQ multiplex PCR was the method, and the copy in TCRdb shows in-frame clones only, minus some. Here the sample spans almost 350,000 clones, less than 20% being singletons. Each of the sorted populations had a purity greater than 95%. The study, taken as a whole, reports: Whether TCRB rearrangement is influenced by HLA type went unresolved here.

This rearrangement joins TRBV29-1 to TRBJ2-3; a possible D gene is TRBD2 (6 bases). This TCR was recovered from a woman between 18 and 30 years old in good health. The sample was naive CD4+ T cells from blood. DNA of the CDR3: TGCAGCGTTGAAGATCTATTGCGGGGGCAGTATTTT. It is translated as CSVEDLLRGQYF.